This is a list of T cell receptor beta chains from one sample in a study of cytomegalovirus exposure and HLA in healthy donors. TCRdb's table, derived via immunoSEQ multiplex PCR, lists solely in-frame clones and lacks some. The data show more than 95,000 clones, with around a tenth seen just once and 5% to 6.5% held by the top ten. Sequencing input: PBMCs. The receptors were gathered from a man aged 35-49 years in good health and CMV-seropositive. CDR3s leave out the opening cysteine and the closing phenylalanine or tryptophan.

len,j_gene,v_gene,CDR3aa
13,TRBJ2-3,TRBV7-2,ASSLGQGRIDTQY
11,TRBJ1-2,TRBV5-1,ASSTTGLDGYT
14,TRBJ1-2,TRBV5-4,ASSAQHLGGLNGYT
11,TRBJ1-1,TRBV11-3,ASSQTGDTEAF
10,TRBJ2-2,TRBV9,ASSQNTGELF
12,TRBJ2-7,TRBV28,ASGDRRASYEQY
13,TRBJ2-1,TRBV7-7,ASSLGLAGVREQF
12,TRBJ1-2,TRBV18,ASSLQGADYGYT
12,TRBJ1-1,TRBV12-5,ASGLYSTNTEAF
12,TRBJ2-3,TRBV6-5,ASSWSAAADTQY
16,TRBJ1-5,TRBV5-6,ASSLATTGGLGNQPQH
14,TRBJ1-6,TRBV9,ASSVAAAGHMSPLH
14,TRBJ1-2,TRBV11-2,ASSLEWAGGTYGYT
17,TRBJ2-1,TRBV7-9,ASSFLGGLSLAGRNEQF